The 13 T cell receptor beta chains below all came from one sample that was sequenced in a study of vaccination and CD4 T cells after COVID-19. No antigen has been identified for these receptors. Cultured CD4+ T cell DNA underwent sequencing with the Oncomine TCR Beta short-read assay. TCRdb reanalysed the PCR reads using MiXCR and keeps one entry per CDR3 protein. The sample has 6,000 to 8,000 distinct CDR3 sequences; roughly two fifths are singletons. Noted treatment: approximately 9-day PBMC culture with coronavirus spike peptide pools or control peptides (ViraFEST assay). Samples of CD4+ T cells were obtained from the unexposed donor before the COVID-19 pandemic (2011-2018). The sample taken for sequencing was CD4+ T cells from blood, cultured in vitro. Receptors were obtained from a human donor in good health.

This clonotype ranks as medium-sized. One end of the junction varies from germline; a read error may be responsible. The chain carries TRBV6-1 and TRBJ1-6, with a weak D call TRBD1 (6 bases). Germline V lookup: CDR1 MNHNS, CDR2 SASEGT. The CDR3 is 13 amino acids. The CDR3 DNA is TGTGCCAGCAGACAGGGTTATACTTCACCCCTCCACTTT. Translation gives CASRQGYTSPLHF.

The chain has TRBV20-1 and TRBJ2-1; 9 bases agree with TRBD2. CDR1 and CDR2 (germline): DFQATT, SNEGSKA (reference sequence). V shed 3 bases, J shed 12 bases, and the junction held 12 bases outside the gene matches. This CDR3 contains 14 residues. The CDR3 loop is CSARLRAGGVGQFF. CDR3 sequence (DNA): TGCAGTGCTAGGCTTCGGGCGGGAGGGGTGGGGCAGTTCTTC.

There are a few counts of this clonotype. The chain has TRBV7-9 and TRBJ1-2; no clear D gene. The CDR3 runs 16 residues. Germline CDR1 reads SEHNR; CDR2 reads FQNEAQ (reference sequence). V was cut by 3 bases and J by 4 bases, with 18 bases left in between. Written as DNA, the CDR3 is TGTGCCAGCAGCTTTTCATTGTCGTTGGGCGGCTATGGCTACACCTTC. Translating gives CASSFSLSLGGYGYTF.

V gene TRBV6-5 combines with J gene TRBJ2-7; D uncertain. Trimming stripped 0 bases from V and 7 bases from J, with 13 bases between. CDR1 and CDR2 from the germline V gene are MNHEY and SVGAGI. CDR3 length: 14 amino acids. The CDR3 loop is CASSYSGRLEEQYF. The CDR3 nucleotides read TGTGCCAGCAGTTACTCCGGGCGACTTGAGGAGCAGTACTTC.

The chain employs TRBV6-5 and TRBJ1-1; D is unclear. The V and J ends lost 2 bases and 1 base respectively, with 8 bases between them. The CDR3 consists of 14 residues. Germline values: CDR1 MNHEY, CDR2 SVGAGI. In nucleotides, the CDR3 is TGTGCCAGCAGTTACGTCGCGGGGAACACTGAAGCTTTCTTT. This sequence encodes CASSYVAGNTEAFF.

The V and J genes are TRBV5-4 and TRBJ2-5; weak D call: TRBD1 (5 bases). The CDR3 is 13 amino acids. In germline, CDR1 is SGHNT, CDR2 YYREEE (reference sequence). Trimming took off 4 bases at V and 0 bases at J, with 7 bases between the two ends. The CDR3 protein is CASSKDNQETQYF. The CDR3 bases are TGTGCCAGCAGCAAGGACAACCAAGAGACCCAGTACTTC.

This clonotype has just a few counts. The chain links TRBV2 to TRBJ2-5; TRBD1 might be the D (6 bases). Trimming shortened V by 6 bases and J by 4 bases, and 12 bases separated the two germline ends. The germline CDR1 and CDR2 sequences are SNHLY and FYNNEI. The CDR3 has 13 residues. CDR3 in amino acids: CASRPDRLETQYF. CDR3 DNA sequence: TGTGCCAGCAGGCCGGACAGACTAGAGACCCAGTACTTC. Combining the CDR3 with reference TRBV2 and TRBJ2-5 gives the whole variable domain EPEVTQTPSHQVTQMGQEVILRCVPISNHLYFYWYRQILGQKVEFLVSFYNNEISEKSEIFDDQFSVERPDGSNFTLKIRSTKLEDSAMYFCASRPDRLETQYFGPGTRLLVL.

There are a few counts of this clonotype. This chain uses TRBV19 with TRBJ1-2, with no clear D. This CDR3 has 12 residues. Trimming stripped 5 bases from V and 0 bases from J, with 4 bases between. Germline CDR1 is LNHDA and CDR2 is SQIVND (reference sequence). This CDR3 is CASSLANYGYTF. The CDR3 coding sequence is TGTGCCAGTAGTTTGGCTAACTATGGCTACACCTTC.

V and J are TRBV20-1 and TRBJ1-6; D call uncertain. The CDR3 is 12 residues long. The germline V gene encodes CDR1 DFQATT and CDR2 SNEGSKA (reference sequence). V lost 6 bases to trimming and J lost 6 bases, with 9 bases between them. CDR3: CSAAIPNSPLHF. CDR3 DNA sequence: TGCAGTGCAGCGATCCCTAATTCACCCCTCCACTTT.

This clonotype appeared a few times. The genes are TRBV4-1 and TRBJ1-2, with 7 bases matching TRBD1. The CDR3 has 15 amino acids. J gave up 4 bases and V 3 bases, and 8 bases lay outside the gene matches. Germline V gives CDR1 MGHRA, CDR2 YSYEKL. The CDR3 loop is CASSHPPDRVYGYTF. The CDR3 nucleotides read TGCGCCAGCAGCCATCCTCCAGACAGGGTCTATGGCTACACCTTC.

This clonotype was picked up a small number of times. The chain has TRBV6-5 and TRBJ1-1; D might be TRBD1 (5 bases). Looked up from germline, CDR1 is MNHEY and CDR2 is SVGAGI. The ends were cut back, 0 bases at V and 1 base at J, with 12 bases in the middle. This CDR3 contains 16 residues. CDR3 nucleotide sequence: TGTGCCAGCAGTTACTCGACTGTGGGGGGGAACACTGAAGCTTTCTTT. Its protein is CASSYSTVGGNTEAFF.

The chain joins TRBV6-7 to TRBJ1-2, with D maybe TRBD1 (6 bases). TRBV6-7 is an ORF; its function is uncertain. Trimming took 7 bases from V and 4 from J, leaving 22 bases between them. The CDR3 is made up of 16 amino acids. CDR3 bases: TGTGCCAGCACCCCGCATAGTTGGGGGGCCAGCTATGGCTACACCTTC. It is translated as CASTPHSWGASYGYTF.

The chain joins TRBV12-3 or TRBV12-4 to TRBJ1-2, with TRBD1 matching over 8 bases. J lost 0 bases, V lost 5 bases, and 5 bases had no gene match. The CDR3 contains 15 residues. The CDR3 DNA is TGTGCCAGCAGTACTACAGGGGGGACTAACTATGGCTACACCTTC. Translated: CASSTTGGTNYGYTF.